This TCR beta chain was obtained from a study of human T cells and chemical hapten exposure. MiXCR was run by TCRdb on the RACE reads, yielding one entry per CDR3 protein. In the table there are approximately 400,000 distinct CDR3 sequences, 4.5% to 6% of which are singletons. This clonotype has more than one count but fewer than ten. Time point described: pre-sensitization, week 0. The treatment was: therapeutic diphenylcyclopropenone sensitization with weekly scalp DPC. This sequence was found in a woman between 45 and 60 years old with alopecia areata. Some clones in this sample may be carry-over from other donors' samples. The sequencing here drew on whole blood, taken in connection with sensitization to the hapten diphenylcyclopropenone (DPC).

CDR3: CASSTHRERKLFF. CDR3 nucleotide sequence: TGTGCCAGCAGCACCCACAGGGAAAGGAAACTGTTTTTT. V and J are TRBV5-4 and TRBJ1-4; tentative D call: TRBD1 (6 bases). Germline lookup yields CDR1 SGHNT and CDR2 YYREEE (reference sequence). The CDR3 consists of 13 residues. V lost 4 bases to trimming and J lost 11 bases, with 15 bases between them.